This T cell receptor beta chain was recorded in a study of blood T cell repertoires in COVID-19. Study information: The United States, Italy and Spain supplied acute and convalescent COVID-19 samples.

Some clones are missing from TCRdb's copy, which holds only in-frame ones; the method was immunoSEQ multiplex PCR. The sample yields approximately 250,000 clones, about 91% seen once. Germline V CDR1 and CDR2: SGDLS, YYNGEE. CDR3 length: 14 amino acids. Trimming removed 0 bases from V and 7 bases from J; junction bases left unmatched: 4. Cohorts were determined from participant-reported clinical history. The source material was PBMCs or T cells enriched from blood (not recorded which). This receptor was taken from a woman in her forties with acute COVID-19. The rearrangement uses TRBV9 and TRBJ2-1; 7 nucleotides agree with TRBD2. The CDR3 here is CASSVEISGNEQFF. The CDR3 DNA is TGTGCCAGCAGCGTAGAAATTAGCGGGAATGAGCAGTTCTTC.